This entry concerns a single T cell receptor (beta chain). This clonotype was counted many times. Its antigen remains undetermined. The sample holds no much larger clone one base away, and base qualities are not on file. The method behind the library was 5' RACE. Sequencing instrument: NextSeq 500. To allow correction of PCR and sequencing errors, the TCR library protocol tagged every TCR cDNA molecule with a unique molecular identifier. Regarding the original processing steps: TCR identification, UMI-based error correction and CDR3 extraction were performed with Decombinator tools. Expanded TCRs were defined as those above a frequency of 2 per 1,000, corresponding to the top 1% of the tumor frequency distribution. Each repertoire was subsampled 100 times to 5,000 TCRs, after which Renyi diversity was computed with the R vegan package. CDR3 similarity networks were constructed using string-kernel similarity of amino acid triplets, with links drawn between CDR3s whose pairwise similarity was above 0.82. Starting from the raw public reads, TCRdb applied fastp trimming at Q25, assembled clones with MiXCR and retained in-frame beta chains. All rows with the same CDR3 protein become a single entry with the most common DNA and genes. The V and J calls reflect TCRdb's pipeline rather than the authors' work. This sample gives tens of thousands of distinct CDR3 sequences in total; 6.5% to 8% of them show up just once. The top ten constitute about 39% of the sample.

The cysteine opens and the phenylalanine closes a CDR3 of 14 amino acids. Only the CDR3 region is kept as DNA, spanning 42 bases read in frame from base 1. The data derive from a study of spatial heterogeneity in lung cancer (dated by TCRdb to 2018 to 2020). With regard to the full study: Beta-chain transcripts were consistently detected in greater numbers than alpha-chain transcripts, which likely reflects a higher abundance of beta-chain transcripts. In the raw uncorrected reads, each unique combination of TCR and UMI appeared on average more than ten times. The study quantitatively compared TCR alpha and beta repertoires across multiple tumor regions, matched nontumor lung and blood in non-small cell lung cancer. TCR repertoire features were related to nonsynonymous mutation counts determined by whole-exome sequencing of tumor tissue. Both alpha and beta chains were TCR-sequenced in samples taken at surgery, namely 220 tumor regions, 63 to 70 matched nontumor lung samples and about 58 PBMC samples. What the research found in general, with its limitations: Ubiquitous expanded tumor TCRs showed up in blood more often at tumor resection than at routine follow-up. Additional single-cell paired TCR alpha and beta sequencing was considered necessary to confirm, at a functional level, the hypothesis that regional TCRs recognize regional mutations.

The sample's time point label is to be understood as: sample taken at primary tumor resection. Whole RNA extracted from tumor and nontumor lung tissue, or from cryopreserved PBMC samples, was used for TCR sequencing without cell sorting. Donors were some 78 patients with early-stage, untreated non-small cell lung cancer from the lung TRACERx cohort. Only patients with enough RNA available from two or more tumor regions were chosen for TCR sequencing. The sample consisted of PBMCs, taken at surgery. The chain is encoded by TRBV12-1 joined to TRBJ1-5. TRBV12-1 is assigned pseudogene status. The receptor comes from a female donor with early-stage non-small cell lung cancer. CDR3 loop: CASSFRYSNQPQHF. The bases read TGTGCCAGCAGCTTCCGCTATAGCAATCAGCCCCAGCATTTT.